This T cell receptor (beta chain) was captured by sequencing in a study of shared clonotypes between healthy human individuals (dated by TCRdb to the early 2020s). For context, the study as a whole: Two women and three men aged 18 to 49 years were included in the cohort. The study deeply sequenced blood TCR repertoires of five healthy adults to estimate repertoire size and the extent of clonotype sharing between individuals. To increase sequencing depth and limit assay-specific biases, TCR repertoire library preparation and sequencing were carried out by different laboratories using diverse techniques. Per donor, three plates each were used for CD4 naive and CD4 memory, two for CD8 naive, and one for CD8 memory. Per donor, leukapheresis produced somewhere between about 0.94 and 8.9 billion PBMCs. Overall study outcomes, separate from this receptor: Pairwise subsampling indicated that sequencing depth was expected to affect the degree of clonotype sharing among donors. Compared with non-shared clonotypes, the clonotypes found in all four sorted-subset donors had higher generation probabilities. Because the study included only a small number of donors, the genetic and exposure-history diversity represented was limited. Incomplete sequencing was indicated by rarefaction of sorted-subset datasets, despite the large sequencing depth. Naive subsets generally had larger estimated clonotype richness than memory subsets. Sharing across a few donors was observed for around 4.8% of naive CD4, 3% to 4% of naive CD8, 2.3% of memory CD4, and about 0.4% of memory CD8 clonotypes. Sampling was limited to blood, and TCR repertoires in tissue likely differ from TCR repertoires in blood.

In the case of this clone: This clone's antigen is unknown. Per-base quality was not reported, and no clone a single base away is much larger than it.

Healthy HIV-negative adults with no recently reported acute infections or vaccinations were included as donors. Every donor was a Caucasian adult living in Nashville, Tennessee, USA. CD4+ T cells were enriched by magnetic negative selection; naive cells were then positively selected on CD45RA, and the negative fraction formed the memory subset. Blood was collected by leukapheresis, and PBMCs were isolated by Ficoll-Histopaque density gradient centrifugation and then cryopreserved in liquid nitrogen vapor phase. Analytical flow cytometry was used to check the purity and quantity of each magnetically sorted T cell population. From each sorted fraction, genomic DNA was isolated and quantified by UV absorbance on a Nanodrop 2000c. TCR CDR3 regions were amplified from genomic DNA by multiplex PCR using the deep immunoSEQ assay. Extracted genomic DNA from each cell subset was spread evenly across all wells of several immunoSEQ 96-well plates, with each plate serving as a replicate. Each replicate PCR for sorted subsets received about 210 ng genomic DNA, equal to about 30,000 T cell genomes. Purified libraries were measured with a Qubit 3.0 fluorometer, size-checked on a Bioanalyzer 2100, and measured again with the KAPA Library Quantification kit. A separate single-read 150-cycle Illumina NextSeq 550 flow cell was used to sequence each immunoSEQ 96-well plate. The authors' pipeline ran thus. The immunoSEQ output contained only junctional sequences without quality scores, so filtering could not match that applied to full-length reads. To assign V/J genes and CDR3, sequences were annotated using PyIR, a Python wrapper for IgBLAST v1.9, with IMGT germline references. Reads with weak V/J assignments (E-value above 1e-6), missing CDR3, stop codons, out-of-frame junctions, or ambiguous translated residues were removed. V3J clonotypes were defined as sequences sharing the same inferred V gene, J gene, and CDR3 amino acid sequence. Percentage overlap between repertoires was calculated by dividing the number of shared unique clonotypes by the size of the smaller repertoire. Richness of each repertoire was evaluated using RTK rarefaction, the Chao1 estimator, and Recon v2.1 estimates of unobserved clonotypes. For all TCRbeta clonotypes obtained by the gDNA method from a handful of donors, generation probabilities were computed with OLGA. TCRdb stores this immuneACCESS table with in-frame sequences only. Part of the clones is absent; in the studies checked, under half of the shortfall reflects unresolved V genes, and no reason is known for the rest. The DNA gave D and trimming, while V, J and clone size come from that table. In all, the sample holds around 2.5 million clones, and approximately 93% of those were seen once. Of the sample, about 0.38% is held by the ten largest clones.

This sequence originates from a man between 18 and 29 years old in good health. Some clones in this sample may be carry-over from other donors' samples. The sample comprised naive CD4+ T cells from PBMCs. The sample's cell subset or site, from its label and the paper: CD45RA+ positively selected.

The DNA sequence is TGTGCCAGCAGTTTATGGACAGTTTACGAGCAGTACTTC. It is translated as CASSLWTVYEQYF. The V and J genes are TRBV28 and TRBJ2-7; the D region possibly corresponds to TRBD1 (5 bases align). The germline V gene specifies MDHEN as CDR1 and SYDVKM as CDR2. The CDR3 spans 13 residues, from the cysteine through the phenylalanine. Kept here is only the CDR3 DNA, which spans 39 bases and is read in frame from base 1. Between the V and J ends, shortened by 0 bases and 4 bases respectively, the junction contains 7 bases.